This T cell receptor (beta chain) was sequenced in a study of CD8 T cells in Susac syndrome. Sequencing of TCR beta covered CD8+ and CD4+ T cells obtained from blood. V dropped 5 bases and J dropped 2 bases, with 16 bases sitting between them. The germline gives CDR1 KGHDR, CDR2 SFDVKD. CDR3 length equals 16 residues. Random hexamers were used to reverse transcribe 0.5 to 1 ug of RNA. TCRdb fed the immunoSEQ multiplex PCR reads into MiXCR, producing one record per CDR3 protein. The table shows about 140,000 distinct CDR3 sequences, with 95% occurring only once. The rearrangement uses TRBV24-1 and TRBJ2-3; tentatively, D is TRBD2 (5 bases). The clonotype originates from a human donor with Susac syndrome. Sequenced sample: CD8+ T cells from PBMCs. CDR3 nucleotides: TGTGCCACCAGTGGGTTCGGAGGAGAAAACACAGATACGCAGTATTTT. It translates to CATSGFGGENTDTQYF.